The T cell receptor beta chain under discussion was sequenced for a study of blood T cell repertoires in COVID-19. As for the study in general: Material from acute and convalescent COVID-19 was sourced from the United States, Italy and Spain.

Original analysis: It was from reference gene primer amplification that nucleated cell counts were estimated. TCRdb's copy holds only in-frame clones and misses some; the assay was immunoSEQ multiplex PCR. V and J calls and clone size follow that table, whereas D and trimming were derived from the DNA. The table includes tens of thousands of clones, roughly 80% detected once. V lost 6 bases to trimming and J lost 4 bases, with 12 bases between them. CDR1 and CDR2 from the germline V gene are MNHNY and SVGAGI (reference sequence). The CDR3 runs 14 residues. The chain couples TRBV6-6 to TRBJ1-4; possibly TRBD1 for D (5 bases). The sample taken for sequencing was peripheral blood. The source is a man in his 70s with COVID-19, enrolled during active disease. The CDR3 DNA sequence: TGTGCCAGCAGCGCCAGGGTTTTTAATGAAAAACTGTTTTTT. Its protein product is CASSARVFNEKLFF.